The 13 T cell receptor beta chains below all came from one sample that was sequenced in a study of blood T cell repertoires in COVID-19. TCRdb's table, derived via immunoSEQ multiplex PCR, lists solely in-frame clones and lacks some. The repertoire consists of about 210,000 clones, with roughly 88% occurring once and the leading ten covering around 2%. What was sequenced was peripheral blood. All receptors derive from a middle-aged man who had recovered from COVID-19.

V and J are TRBV24-1 and TRBJ2-3; D may be TRBD1 (5 bases). There are 15 residues in the CDR3. V was shortened by 2 bases and J by 6 bases, with 14 bases between the two germline ends. CDR1 and CDR2 from the germline V gene are KGHDR and SFDVKD. As DNA, the CDR3 is TGTGCCACCAGTGATTCTTTTGGTGCAGGGGATACGCAGTATTTT. This sequence encodes CATSDSFGAGDTQYF.

This chain connects TRBV30 to TRBJ1-5; D gene ambiguous. Germline V lookup: CDR1 GTSNPN, CDR2 SVGIG (reference sequence). Between the trimmed V and J ends, which lost 2 bases and 4 bases, there was a span of 6 bases. CDR3 length: 12 residues. CDR3 region: CAWSSRNQPQHF. CDR3 in DNA: TGTGCCTGGAGTAGCAGGAATCAGCCCCAGCATTTT.

The chain recombines TRBV9 with TRBJ2-7, with a weak D call TRBD2 (6 bases). In germline, CDR1 is SGDLS, CDR2 YYNGEE. Trimming stripped 4 bases from V and 6 bases from J, with 20 bases between. This CDR3 is built from 15 residues. In DNA, the CDR3 is TGTGCCAGCAGCCCCCCCGGGACTCGCGGGGTCGAGCAGTACTTC. Amino acids: CASSPPGTRGVEQYF.

The chain recombines TRBV12-3 or TRBV12-4 with TRBJ2-3; possibly TRBD2 for D (6 bases). The CDR3 loop spans 13 amino acids. Trimming left V 5 bases short and J 5 bases short, with 11 bases between. CDR3 bases: TGTGCCAGCAGTCGGGGGTTTGGAGATACGCAGTATTTT. It translates to CASSRGFGDTQYF.

V gene TRBV7-2 combines with J gene TRBJ2-5, with 7 bases matching TRBD2. V was clipped by 5 bases and J by 1 base; unmatched bases: 7. Germline CDR1 and CDR2: SGHTA and FQGNSA. CDR3 size: 15 residues. For the CDR3, the DNA is TGTGCCAGCAGCCTAACTAGCGCGCCCCAAGAGACCCAGTACTTC. This gives the protein CASSLTSAPQETQYF.

The chain carries TRBV6-5 and TRBJ2-4, with 11 bases fitting TRBD2. CDR1 is MNHEY, CDR2 SVGAGI, per germline. This CDR3 comprises 14 residues. V shed 2 bases and J 6 bases; nucleotides not matched to a gene: 0. CDR3: CASSYGTSGNIQYF. The DNA for the CDR3 is TGTGCCAGCAGTTACGGGACTAGCGGAAACATTCAGTACTTC.

V and J are TRBV19 and TRBJ1-5, with D possibly being TRBD1 (5 bases). The CDR3 runs to 15 residues. Trimming took off 1 base at V and 9 bases at J, with 16 bases between the two ends. Germline CDR1 reads LNHDA; CDR2 reads SQIVND (reference sequence). The CDR3 sequence is CASSIGGLLLRPQHF. Written as DNA, the CDR3 is TGTGCCAGTAGTATAGGGGGACTGCTCTTGAGGCCCCAGCATTTT.

CDR3 sequence (DNA): TGTGCCAGCAGCCATTTCCAGGGGCCCCTCTCCTACGAGCAGTACTTC. It specifies CASSHFQGPLSYEQYF. The J gene is TRBJ2-7, the V gene TRBV3-1 (or the pseudogene TRBV3-2); maybe TRBD1 (6 bases). The CDR3 runs 16 residues. Germline CDR1 and CDR2: LGHDT and YNNKEL (reference sequence). Trimming left V 3 bases short and J 0 bases short, with 15 bases between.

The genes are TRBV3-1 (or the pseudogene TRBV3-2) and TRBJ2-7; D is ambiguous. V lost 3 bases and J 4 bases, leaving 13 bases between the germline ends. Germline CDR1 and CDR2: LGHDT and YNNKEL (reference sequence). This CDR3 contains 14 residues. The CDR3 nucleotides are TGTGCCAGCAGCCACCTCCTAAGCCGGTACGAGCAGTACTTC. Translating gives CASSHLLSRYEQYF.

The chain has TRBV30 and TRBJ2-2; perhaps TRBD1 as D (6 bases). The CDR3 has 12 amino acids. Germline V gene data show CDR1 as GTSNPN and CDR2 as SVGIG (reference sequence). Trimming removed 8 bases at V and 3 bases at J, with 10 bases between. The CDR3 nucleotides are TGTGCCGGAAACAGGGACACCGGGGAGCTGTTTTTT. Amino acid sequence: CAGNRDTGELFF.

The genes are TRBV7-9 and TRBJ2-5, with 11 bases that match TRBD2. V was pared by 3 bases and J by 5 bases, with 8 bases of the junction left unmatched. Germline V lookup: CDR1 SEHNR, CDR2 FQNEAQ (reference sequence). The CDR3 consists of 16 residues. CDR3 DNA sequence: TGTGCCAGCAGCTTCACCTTAGCGGGAGGGCCGGAGACCCAGTACTTC. Protein product: CASSFTLAGGPETQYF.

This clone came up a few times. The rearrangement links TRBV4-3 to TRBJ2-3; 9 positions match TRBD2. With V trimmed by 1 base and J by 4 bases, 6 bases remained unmatched. Germline lookup yields CDR1 LGHNA and CDR2 YSLEER. This CDR3 comprises 16 residues. The CDR3 here is CASSQALAGNADTQYF. The CDR3 DNA follows: TGCGCCAGCAGCCAAGCGCTAGCGGGAAACGCAGATACGCAGTATTTT.

The CDR3 region is CASSGGPLTEAFF. The CDR3 DNA reads as TGTGCCAGCAGCGGAGGTCCGCTCACTGAAGCTTTCTTT. The chain recombines TRBV5-5 with TRBJ1-1; D gene uncertain. In germline, CDR1 is SGHKS, CDR2 YYEKEE (reference sequence). This CDR3 is built from 13 residues. V was shortened by 4 bases and J by 4 bases, with 11 bases between the two germline ends.